Listed here are 28 T cell receptor beta chains from one sample, sequenced in a study of blood T cell repertoires in COVID-19. The protocol was immunoSEQ multiplex PCR, while the TCRdb copy is restricted to in-frame clones and leaves out a portion. The data show under 85,000 clones, with roughly four fifths seen just once and about 14% held by the top ten. Sample: peripheral blood. The origin of the receptors is a middle-aged man with COVID-19, enrolled during active disease.

This clone was counted a single time. The chain uses TRBV19 and TRBJ2-2; D uncertain. Trimming stripped 0 bases from V and 6 bases from J, with 11 bases between. Germline CDR1 LNHDA, CDR2 SQIVND (reference sequence). This CDR3 region has 15 residues. The CDR3: CASSIDSAVPGELFF. The CDR3 DNA is TGTGCCAGTAGTATAGATTCCGCGGTTCCCGGGGAGCTGTTTTTT.

This clone was seen a single time. The rearrangement joins TRBV7-8 to TRBJ1-2; tentatively, D is TRBD1 (6 bases). The CDR3 consists of 15 residues. Trimming shortened V by 4 bases and J by 6 bases, and 18 bases separated the two germline ends. Looked up from germline, CDR1 is SGHVS and CDR2 is FQNEAQ. The CDR3 bases are TGTGCCAGCAGCTCGACCGACTGGACAGTAAATGGCTACACCTTC. It specifies CASSSTDWTVNGYTF. The full variable domain, in which reference TRBV7-8 and TRBJ1-2 provide the parts outside the CDR3, is GAGVSQSPRYKVAKRGQDVALRCDPISGHVSLFWYQQALGQGPEFLTYFQNEAQLDKSGLPSDRFFAERPEGSVSTLKIQRTQQEDSAVYLCASSSTDWTVNGYTFGSGTRLTVV.

V is TRBV18 and J is TRBJ2-3, with 9 bases identical to TRBD1. CDR1 is KGHSH, CDR2 LQKENI, per germline. Trimming cost V 6 bases and J 0 bases; bases outside gene matches: 1. CDR3 length equals 14 residues. CDR3 amino acids: CASSGTGSTDTQYF. The CDR3 DNA reads as TGTGCCAGCTCCGGGACAGGGAGCACAGATACGCAGTATTTT. Full variable domain (rest looked up from reference TRBV18 and TRBJ2-3): NAGVMQNPRHLVRRRGQEARLRCSPMKGHSHVYWYRQLPEEGLKFMVYLQKENIIDESGMPKERFSAEFPKEGPSILRIQQVVRGDSAAYFCASSGTGSTDTQYFGPGTRLTVL.

CDR3 bases: TGTGCCAGCAGCGGAAGGGCAGGGACTGAAGCTTTCTTT. It is translated as CASSGRAGTEAFF. The chain employs TRBV11-1 and TRBJ1-1; TRBD1 might be the D (5 bases). The CDR3 covers 13 residues. Trimming took 5 bases from V and 5 from J, leaving 12 bases between them. Germline assignment: CDR1 SGHAT and CDR2 FQDESV (reference sequence).

This chain uses TRBV5-1 with TRBJ2-7; TRBD1 matches at 7 bases. V dropped 3 bases and J dropped 0; count of bases not matched to a gene: 6. The CDR3 has 15 residues. Germline CDR1 reads SGHRS; CDR2 reads YFSETQ. CDR3 DNA sequence: TGCGCCAGCAGCTACCGACAGGGTTCCTCCTACGAGCAGTACTTC. Translation gives CASSYRQGSSYEQYF.

This sequence joins TRBV14 and TRBJ1-6; D not resolved. The V end lost 0 bases, the J end lost 7 bases, and 13 bases lay between the germline ends. Germline CDR1 is SGHDN and CDR2 is FVKESK. This CDR3 contains 16 residues. For the CDR3, the DNA is TGTGCCAGCAGCCAAGACCTGCCGGAGGAGAATTCACCCCTCCACTTT. This codes for CASSQDLPEENSPLHF. The variable domain in full, completed from reference TRBV14 and TRBJ1-6, reads EAGVTQFPSHSVIEKGQTVTLRCDPISGHDNLYWYRRVMGKEIKFLLHFVKESKQDESGMPNNRFLAERTGGTYSTLKVQPAELEDSGVYFCASSQDLPEENSPLHFGNGTRLTVT.

The chain combines TRBV3-1 (or the pseudogene TRBV3-2) with TRBJ1-2, with TRBD1 as a possible D gene (6 bases). V shed 4 bases and J shed 4 bases, with 10 bases lying between them. CDR1 and CDR2 (germline): LGHDT, YNNKEL (reference sequence). There are 13 residues in the CDR3. The CDR3 here is CASSRGGAYGYTF. DNA of the CDR3: TGTGCCAGCAGCCGGGGGGGGGCCTATGGCTACACCTTC.

The chain employs TRBV19 and TRBJ1-5; 8 nucleotides line up with TRBD1. CDR3 length equals 15 residues. With V trimmed by 9 bases and J by 9 bases, 16 bases remained unmatched. Germline V CDR1 and CDR2: LNHDA, SQIVND (reference sequence). CDR3 sequence: CASTTRTGTVGPQHF. CDR3 nucleotides: TGTGCCAGCACCACACGGACAGGGACCGTGGGGCCCCAGCATTTT.

The chain carries TRBV7-9 and TRBJ2-5, with D tentatively TRBD1 (5 bases). Deletions cut 5 bases from V and 7 bases from J, with 11 bases between. CDR3 size: 12 residues. The germline V gene encodes CDR1 SEHNR and CDR2 FQNEAQ (reference sequence). This CDR3 reads CASSPGAGTQYF. The CDR3 nucleotides read TGTGCCAGCAGCCCTGGGGCTGGGACCCAGTACTTC.

This chain connects TRBV6-6 to TRBJ1-5; TRBD1 aligns across 7 bases. The CDR3 is 16 amino acids. CDR1 and CDR2 (germline): MNHNY, SVGAGI (reference sequence). V lost 2 bases to trimming and J lost 1 base; unmatched junction nucleotides: 5. CDR3 DNA: TGTGCCAGCAGTTACGGCGGAGGGGGCAGCAATCAGCCCCAGCATTTT. Its translation is CASSYGGGGSNQPQHF.

This clone turned up a few times. The chain is built from TRBV19 and TRBJ1-5; perhaps TRBD1 as D (5 bases). The V gene's germline CDR1 is LNHDA and CDR2 SQIVND (reference sequence). This CDR3 region has 16 residues. Trimming removed 3 bases at V and 0 bases at J, with 12 bases between. CDR3 loop: CASSMGLTSSNQPQHF. Written as DNA, the CDR3 is TGTGCCAGTAGTATGGGGCTTACCAGTAGCAATCAGCCCCAGCATTTT.

The sample holds one count of this clone. This chain joins TRBV10-3 and TRBJ1-2; D is unresolved. This CDR3 is built from 12 residues. The V gene lost 11 bases and the J gene lost 6 bases, with 16 bases spanning the gap. CDR1 is ENHRY and CDR2 is SYGVKD in the germline V gene. For the CDR3, the DNA is TGTGCCTCCTCCCTGGGTGACAATGGCTACACCTTC. It translates to CASSLGDNGYTF.

The chain uses TRBV2 and TRBJ2-5; D might be TRBD2 (6 bases). Trimming removed 6 bases from V and 9 bases from J, with 29 bases in between. This CDR3 region has 17 residues. Looked up from germline, CDR1 is SNHLY and CDR2 is FYNNEI. The CDR3: CASRSFYLREEWMAQYF. The CDR3 DNA is TGTGCCAGCAGATCATTTTATCTAAGGGAGGAGTGGATGGCCCAGTACTTC.

The V gene is TRBV9, the J gene TRBJ1-5; D gene uncertain. Trimming cost V 0 bases and J 9 bases, with 10 bases left between them. This CDR3 spans 13 amino acids. The germline gives CDR1 SGDLS, CDR2 YYNGEE. Here the CDR3 reads CASSVGSFGPQHF. DNA for the CDR3: TGTGCCAGCAGCGTAGGGAGTTTTGGGCCCCAGCATTTT.

V usage is TRBV24-1 and J usage is TRBJ2-5; no reliable D call. Germline CDR1 and CDR2: KGHDR and SFDVKD. V was cut by 2 bases and J by 4 bases, with 13 bases left in between. This CDR3 contains 15 residues. The CDR3 nucleotides read TGTGCCACCAGTGATTCATCGGGTCTCCTAGAGACCCAGTACTTC. Protein product: CATSDSSGLLETQYF.

This rearrangement joins TRBV27 to TRBJ1-5; 9 positions agree with TRBD1. V dropped 5 bases and J dropped 6; count of bases not matched to a gene: 8. This CDR3 comprises 15 residues. The V gene's germline CDR1 is MNHEY and CDR2 SMNVEV (reference sequence). The DNA of the CDR3 is TGTGCCAGCAGTCTGATACAGGGGGCGGGTCAGCCCCAGCATTTT. This codes for CASSLIQGAGQPQHF.

The CDR3 nucleotides read TGTGCCAGCAGCTTAGATCAGGGACTAGGAAACACCGGGGAGCTGTTTTTT. It encodes CASSLDQGLGNTGELFF. The chain has TRBV7-6 and TRBJ2-2, with 8 bases that match TRBD2. V dropped 1 base and J dropped 2; count of bases not matched to a gene: 6. This CDR3 is built from 17 residues. The germline gives CDR1 SGHVS, CDR2 FNYEAQ.

The chain recombines TRBV7-9 with TRBJ2-5, with TRBD2 matching over 14 bases. There are 16 residues in the CDR3. V dropped 5 bases and J dropped 5; count of bases not matched to a gene: 7. Germline V gives CDR1 SEHNR, CDR2 FQNEAQ (reference sequence). The DNA of the CDR3 is TGTGCCAGCAGCAGCGGGACTAGCGGGGGCGGGGAGACCCAGTACTTC. It yields the protein CASSSGTSGGGETQYF.

The V and J genes are TRBV5-8 and TRBJ1-6; D ambiguous. Germline V gene lookup returns CDR1 SGHTS and CDR2 YDEGEE. V gave up 0 bases and J gave up 0 bases, with 10 bases separating them. The CDR3 contains 17 residues. This chain's CDR3 is CASSLEVTFSYNSPLHF. CDR3 in DNA: TGTGCCAGCAGCTTGGAAGTGACATTCTCCTATAATTCACCCCTCCACTTT.

This clone was seen a few times. The chain combines TRBV30 with TRBJ1-6, with 9 bases fitting TRBD1. V trimming: 0 bases; J trimming: 10 bases; junction bases outside the gene matches: 7. In germline, CDR1 is GTSNPN, CDR2 SVGIG (reference sequence). The CDR3 is 15 amino acids. This CDR3 reads CAWSVPGTGYSPLHF. CDR3 in DNA: TGTGCCTGGAGTGTACCCGGGACAGGGTACTCACCCCTCCACTTT.

J is TRBJ2-7 and V is TRBV19, with D possibly matching TRBD1 (6 bases). With 6 bases removed from V and 2 bases from J, the gap between germline ends came to 14 bases. The germline V gene encodes CDR1 LNHDA and CDR2 SQIVND (reference sequence). CDR3 length: 14 residues. The CDR3 coding sequence is TGTGCCAGTAGCTACGGACAGAATACCTACGAGCAGTACTTC. This translates into CASSYGQNTYEQYF.

The rearrangement uses TRBV29-1 and TRBJ2-1; TRBD2 is a possible D gene (6 bases). Germline V lookup: CDR1 SQVTM, CDR2 ANQGSEA. V lost 2 bases to trimming and J lost 9 bases, with 14 bases between them. This CDR3 is 13 amino acids long. The CDR3, as DNA: TGCAGCGTTGAACGAGCGGGCCCGTCTGAGCAGTTCTTC. This encodes CSVERAGPSEQFF.

The chain carries TRBV19 and TRBJ2-3; D possibly corresponds to TRBD2 (5 bases). V lost 5 bases, J lost 4 bases, and 13 bases lay in between. The CDR3 sequence is 14 residues long. The germline CDR1 and CDR2 sequences are LNHDA and SQIVND (reference sequence). The CDR3 DNA follows: TGTGCCAGTAGTGCGGGTGGGGAAGCAGATACGCAGTATTTT. This encodes CASSAGGEADTQYF.

Only one count was recorded for this clone. The gene calls are TRBV5-1 and TRBJ2-7; the D gene is possibly TRBD1 (5 bases). The germline V gene encodes CDR1 SGHRS and CDR2 YFSETQ. The CDR3 sequence is 13 residues long. V was cut by 5 bases and J by 3 bases, with 12 bases left in between. The CDR3 DNA sequence: TGCGCCAGCAGTCCAGGGAACGACTACGAGCAGTACTTC. Its protein product is CASSPGNDYEQYF.

The chain links TRBV24-1 to TRBJ2-3; 8 bases agree with TRBD1. CDR3 length: 18 residues. The V segment lost 4 bases and the J segment 6 bases; nucleotides outside the gene matches: 17. CDR1 is KGHDR and CDR2 is SFDVKD in the germline V gene. This CDR3 is CATSDSPGQEPFGDTQYF. CDR3 DNA: TGTGCCACCAGTGACTCTCCGGGACAGGAACCGTTCGGCGATACGCAGTATTTT.

The rearrangement uses TRBV5-1 and TRBJ1-6, with 10 bases fitting TRBD1. Trimming cost V 0 bases and J 8 bases; bases outside gene matches: 2. Germline V gives CDR1 SGHRS, CDR2 YFSETQ. The CDR3 runs to 15 residues. CDR3 sequence reads: CASSLAGTGDSPLHF. The CDR3 DNA reads as TGCGCCAGCAGCTTGGCCGGGACAGGGGATTCACCCCTCCACTTT.

The gene calls are TRBV7-9 and TRBJ2-1, with D possibly TRBD2 on 5 matching bases. The V end was cut by 8 bases, the J end by 3 bases, with 14 bases between. Per the germline V gene, CDR1 is SEHNR and CDR2 is FQNEAQ (reference sequence). The CDR3 is 14 amino acids. The CDR3 sequence: CASAEGSGYNEQFF. In nucleotides, the CDR3 is TGTGCCAGCGCCGAAGGGAGCGGCTACAATGAGCAGTTCTTC. Using reference TRBV7-9 and TRBJ2-1 for the parts outside the CDR3, the full variable domain is DTGVSQNPRHKITKRGQNVTFRCDPISEHNRLYWYRQTLGQGPEFLTYFQNEAQLEKSRLLSDRFSAERPKGSFSTLEIQRTEQGDSAMYLCASAEGSGYNEQFFGPGTRLTVL.

V and J are TRBV5-1 and TRBJ2-5, with a possible D match to TRBD1 (5 bases). Germline values: CDR1 SGHRS, CDR2 YFSETQ. Trimming pared 2 bases from V and 2 bases from J, leaving 7 bases between. CDR3 length: 13 amino acids. The CDR3 sequence: CASSFTGQETQYF. As DNA, the CDR3 is TGCGCCAGCAGCTTTACAGGTCAAGAGACCCAGTACTTC.